The subject of this entry is one T cell receptor (beta chain). Some clones are missing from TCRdb's copy, which holds only in-frame ones; the method was immunoSEQ multiplex PCR. This sample carries around 730,000 clones, 75% to 90% of them seen once, and the ten largest clones take 0.0095% to 0.011%. This specimen belongs to a study of shared T cell receptors in the human thymus. J gave up 2 bases and V 0 bases, and 2 bases lay outside the gene matches. The V gene's germline CDR1 is LNHNV and CDR2 YYDKDF (reference sequence). The CDR3 spans 16 residues. This same sample was also part of a study on human thymus T cells.

The chain joins TRBV15 to TRBJ2-1; 9 bases fit TRBD1. The clonotype originates from a girl under three years old with a congenital heart defect. The sequencing input was thymocytes. CDR3 DNA: TGTGCCACCAGCAGAGATCGACAGGGGGCCTACAATGAGCAGTTCTTC. It codes for CATSRDRQGAYNEQFF.